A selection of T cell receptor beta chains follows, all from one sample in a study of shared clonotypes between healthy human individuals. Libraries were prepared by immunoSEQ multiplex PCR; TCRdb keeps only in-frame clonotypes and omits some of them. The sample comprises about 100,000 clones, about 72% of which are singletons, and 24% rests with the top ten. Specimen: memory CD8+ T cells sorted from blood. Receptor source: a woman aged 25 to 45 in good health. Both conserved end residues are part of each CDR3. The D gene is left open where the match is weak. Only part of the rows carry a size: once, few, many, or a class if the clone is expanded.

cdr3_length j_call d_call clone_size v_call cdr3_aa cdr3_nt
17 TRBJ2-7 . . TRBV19 CASSISLGGALSYEQYF TGTGCCAGTAGTATTTCTCTTGGGGGAGCCCTCTCCTACGAGCAGTACTTC
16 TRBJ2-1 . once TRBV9 CASSVRWVRSYNEQFF TGTGCCAGCAGCGTGAGGTGGGTCCGCTCCTACAATGAGCAGTTCTTC
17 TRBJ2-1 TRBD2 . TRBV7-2 CASSSGTLAGVDNEQFF TGTGCCAGCAGCTCCGGAACTCTAGCGGGAGTAGATAATGAGCAGTTCTTC
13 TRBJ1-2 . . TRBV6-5 CASSYDMTYGYTF TGTGCCAGCAGTTACGATATGACGTATGGCTACACCTTC
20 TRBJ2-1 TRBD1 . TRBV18 CASSPFTGTGSLWSYNEQFF TGTGCCAGCTCACCGTTCACCGGGACAGGTTCCCTTTGGTCCTACAATGAGCAGTTCTTC
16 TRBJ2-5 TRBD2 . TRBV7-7 CASSPGTTFYQETQYF TGTGCCAGCAGCCCTGGGACTACATTCTACCAAGAGACCCAGTACTTC
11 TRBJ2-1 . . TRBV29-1 CSAHRGHEQFF TGCAGCGCCCATAGGGGCCATGAGCAGTTCTTC
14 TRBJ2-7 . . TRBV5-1 CASSLGAPGREQYF TGCGCCAGCAGCTTGGGCGCCCCAGGGAGGGAGCAGTACTTC
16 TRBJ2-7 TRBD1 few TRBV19 CASSIAPPGQFSEQYF TGTGCCAGTAGTATAGCACCCCCGGGACAGTTTAGCGAGCAGTACTTC
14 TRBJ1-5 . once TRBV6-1 CASSARGANQPQHF TGTGCCAGCAGTGCTAGGGGGGCTAATCAGCCCCAGCATTTT
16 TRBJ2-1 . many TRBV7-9 CASSQEVSGSYNEQFF TGTGCCAGCAGCCAAGAAGTATCAGGGTCCTACAATGAGCAGTTCTTC
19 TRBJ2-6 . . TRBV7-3 CASSLIGPGSSSGANVLTF TGTGCCAGCAGCTTAATTGGTCCCGGTTCTAGCTCTGGGGCCAACGTCCTGACTTTC
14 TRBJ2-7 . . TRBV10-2 CASRDPGTAYEQYF TGCGCCAGCAGGGATCCCGGAACAGCCTACGAGCAGTACTTC
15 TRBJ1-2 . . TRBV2 CASSEARTNNYGYTF TGTGCCAGCAGTGAAGCGAGGACAAATAACTATGGCTACACCTTC